The 10 T cell receptor beta chains below were found in one sample sequenced in a study of CD8 T cells in Susac syndrome. Random hexamers primed reverse transcription of about 0.45 to 1 ug RNA. TCRdb re-derived calls from the immunoSEQ multiplex PCR reads in MiXCR, one entry per CDR3 protein. The sample has 250,000 to 300,000 distinct CDR3 sequences; approximately 85% are singletons. The sample was CD8+ T cells from PBMCs. Receptors originate from a human donor with multiple sclerosis.

The chain carries TRBV12-3 or TRBV12-4 and TRBJ2-1, with 11 bases aligning to TRBD2. The CDR3 extends over 18 amino acids. The V segment lost 5 bases and the J segment 5 bases; nucleotides outside the gene matches: 14. The CDR3 nucleotides are TGTGCCAGCAGTCAGGGACTAGCGGCTGTAGATCGCGACAATGAGCAGTTCTTC. It codes for CASSQGLAAVDRDNEQFF.

As DNA, the CDR3 is TGTGCCAGCTCACTCGCCAGCAGCATCCAAGAGACCCAGTACTTC. This codes for CASSLASSIQETQYF. V usage is TRBV18 and J usage is TRBJ2-5; the D is unclear. CDR1 is KGHSH, CDR2 LQKENI, per germline. The CDR3 spans 15 residues. Trimming cost V 4 bases and J 1 base, with 13 bases left between them.

The chain combines TRBV12-3 or TRBV12-4 with TRBJ2-7; D not certain. The germline V and J ends were trimmed by 3 bases and 8 bases, with 8 bases remaining between them. The CDR3 loop spans 11 amino acids. The CDR3 region is CASSFDRQQYF. The CDR3, as DNA: TGTGCCAGCAGTTTCGACCGGCAGCAGTACTTC.

This chain links TRBV6-2 or TRBV6-3 with TRBJ2-1, with D unclear. V lost 7 bases and J 5 bases, leaving 6 bases between the germline ends. CDR3 size: 11 residues. Germline loops: CDR1 MNHEY, CDR2 SVGEGT. In DNA, the CDR3 is TGTGCCAGCAACGGAAACAATGAGCAGTTCTTC. Translation: CASNGNNEQFF.

A few counts support this clonotype. The V call is TRBV7-9, the J call TRBJ2-7, with D perhaps TRBD1 (6 bases). The V end was cut by 4 bases, the J end by 4 bases, with 14 bases between. Per the germline V gene, CDR1 is SEHNR and CDR2 is FQNEAQ (reference sequence). The CDR3 totals 14 residues. The CDR3: CASSSGTTKYEQYF. The CDR3, as DNA: TGTGCCAGCAGCTCCGGGACAACAAAATACGAGCAGTACTTC.

This clonotype came up once. The rearrangement links TRBV10-2 to TRBJ2-3; 11 bases agree with TRBD2. Germline CDR1 is WSHSY and CDR2 is SAAADI. The trim removed 2 bases at V and 14 bases at J, leaving 6 bases unmatched. This CDR3 has 13 amino acids. Here the CDR3 reads CASSEVLAGDRYF. For the CDR3, the DNA is TGCGCCAGCAGTGAGGTACTAGCGGGAGATCGGTATTTT.

This clonotype was seen only a few times. The rearrangement links TRBV10-2 to TRBJ2-7; 7 bases align to TRBD2. Germline lookup yields CDR1 WSHSY and CDR2 SAAADI. After removal of 3 bases from V and 4 bases from J, the junction contained 9 bases not matched to a gene. The CDR3 length is 15 residues. The CDR3 region has the DNA TGCGCCAGCAGTGATCCTAGCGGATTACCTTACGAGCAGTACTTC. Protein product: CASSDPSGLPYEQYF.

Details on this clonotype: A read error may produce the germline difference seen at one junction end. V gene TRBV6-6 combines with J gene TRBJ2-1, with 13 bases fitting TRBD2. From germline, CDR1 is MNHNY and CDR2 SVGAGI (reference sequence). The CDR3 covers 16 residues. The DNA of the CDR3 is TGTGCCAGCAGTTACATCTGGACTAGCGGGAGAAGAAGGGGGTGCTTC. Translating gives CASSYIWTSGRRRGCF.

The chain carries TRBV5-1 and TRBJ2-1; D remains unclear. The V and J ends lost 1 base and 6 bases respectively, with 17 bases between them. This CDR3 spans 16 amino acids. Germline values: CDR1 SGHRS, CDR2 YFSETQ. The CDR3 spells CASSLRRPSSANEQFF. Here the CDR3 DNA reads TGCGCCAGCAGCTTGCGGCGACCCTCTTCAGCCAATGAGCAGTTCTTC.

This chain's CDR3 is CASSMLASSPYEQYF. DNA of the CDR3: TGTGCCAGCAGCATGCTTGCGTCGAGTCCCTACGAGCAGTACTTC. This chain links TRBV9 with TRBJ2-7; D is uncertain. This CDR3 is built from 15 residues. V lost 4 bases and J lost 2, with 16 bases in between. The germline V gene has CDR1 SGDLS and CDR2 YYNGEE.